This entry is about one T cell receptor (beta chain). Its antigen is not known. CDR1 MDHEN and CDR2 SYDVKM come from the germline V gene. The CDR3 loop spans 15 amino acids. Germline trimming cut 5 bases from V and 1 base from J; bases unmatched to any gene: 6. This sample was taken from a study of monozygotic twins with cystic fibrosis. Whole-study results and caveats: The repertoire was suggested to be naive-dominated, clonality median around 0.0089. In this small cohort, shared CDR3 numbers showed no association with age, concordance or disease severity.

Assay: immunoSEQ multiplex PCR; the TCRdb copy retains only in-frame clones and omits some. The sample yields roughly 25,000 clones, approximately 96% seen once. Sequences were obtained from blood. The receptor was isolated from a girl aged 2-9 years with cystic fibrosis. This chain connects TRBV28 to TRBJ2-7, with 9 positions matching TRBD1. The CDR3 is CASSAGTGISYEQYF. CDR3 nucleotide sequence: TGTGCCAGCAGTGCCGGGACAGGGATATCCTACGAGCAGTACTTC.